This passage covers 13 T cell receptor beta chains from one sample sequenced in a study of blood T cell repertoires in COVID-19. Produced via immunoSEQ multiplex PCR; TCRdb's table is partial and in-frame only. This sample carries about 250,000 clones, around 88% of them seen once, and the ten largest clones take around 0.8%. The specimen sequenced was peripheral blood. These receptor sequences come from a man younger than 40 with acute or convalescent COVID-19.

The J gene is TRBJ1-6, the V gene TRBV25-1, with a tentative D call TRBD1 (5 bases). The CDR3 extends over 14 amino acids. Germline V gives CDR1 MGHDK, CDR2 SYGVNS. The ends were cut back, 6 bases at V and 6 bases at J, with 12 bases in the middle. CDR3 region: CASRLPGFNSPLHF. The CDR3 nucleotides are TGTGCCAGCAGATTACCAGGGTTTAATTCACCCCTCCACTTT.

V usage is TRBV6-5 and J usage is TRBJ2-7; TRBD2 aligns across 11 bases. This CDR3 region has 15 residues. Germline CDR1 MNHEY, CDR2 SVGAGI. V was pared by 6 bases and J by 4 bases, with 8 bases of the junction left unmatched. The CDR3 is CASRIPGLAEYEQYF. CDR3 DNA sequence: TGTGCCAGCAGAATACCGGGACTAGCGGAATACGAGCAGTACTTC.

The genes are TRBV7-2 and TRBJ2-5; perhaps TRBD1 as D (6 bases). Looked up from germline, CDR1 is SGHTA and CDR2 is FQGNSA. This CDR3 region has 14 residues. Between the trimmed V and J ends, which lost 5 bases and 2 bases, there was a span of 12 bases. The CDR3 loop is CASSPTGVQETQYF. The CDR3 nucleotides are TGTGCCAGCAGCCCGACAGGAGTTCAAGAGACCCAGTACTTC. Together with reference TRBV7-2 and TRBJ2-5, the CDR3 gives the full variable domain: GAGVSQSPSNKVTEKGKDVELRCDPISGHTALYWYRQSLGQGLEFLIYFQGNSAPDKSGLPSDRFSAERTGGSVSTLTIQRTQQEDSAVYLCASSPTGVQETQYFGPGTRLLVL.

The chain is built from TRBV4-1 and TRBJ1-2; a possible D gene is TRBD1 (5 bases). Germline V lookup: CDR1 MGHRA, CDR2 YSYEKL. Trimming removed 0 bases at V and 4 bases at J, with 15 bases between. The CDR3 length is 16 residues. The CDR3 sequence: CASSQDPGRVAYGYTF. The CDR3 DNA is TGCGCCAGCAGCCAAGATCCTGGCAGGGTAGCCTATGGCTACACCTTC.

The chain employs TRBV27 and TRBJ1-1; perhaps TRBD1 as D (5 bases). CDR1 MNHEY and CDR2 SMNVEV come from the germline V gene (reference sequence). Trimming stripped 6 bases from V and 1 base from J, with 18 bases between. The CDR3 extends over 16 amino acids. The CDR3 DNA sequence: TGTGCCAGCAGAAGGTATCAGGGCGCCGGGAACACTGAAGCTTTCTTT. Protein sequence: CASRRYQGAGNTEAFF.

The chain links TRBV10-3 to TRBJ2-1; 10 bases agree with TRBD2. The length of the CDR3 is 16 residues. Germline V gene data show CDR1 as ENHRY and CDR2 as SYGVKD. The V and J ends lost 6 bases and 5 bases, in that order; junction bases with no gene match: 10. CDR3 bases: TGTGCCATCAGCGAACGACTAGCGGGCACCAACAATGAGCAGTTCTTC. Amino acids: CAISERLAGTNNEQFF.

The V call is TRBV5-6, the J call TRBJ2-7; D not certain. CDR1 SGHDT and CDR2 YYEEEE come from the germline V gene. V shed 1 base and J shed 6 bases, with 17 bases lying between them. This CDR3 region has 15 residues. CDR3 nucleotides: TGTGCCAGCAGCTTGTTAGCCAACCCAGTGGGCGAGCAGTACTTC. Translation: CASSLLANPVGEQYF.

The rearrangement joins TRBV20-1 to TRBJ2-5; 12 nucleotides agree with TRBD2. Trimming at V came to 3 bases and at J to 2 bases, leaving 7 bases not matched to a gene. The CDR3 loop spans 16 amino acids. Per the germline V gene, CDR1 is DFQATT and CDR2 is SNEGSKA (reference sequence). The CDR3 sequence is CSASRLAGDQQETQYF. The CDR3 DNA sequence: TGCAGTGCTAGTAGACTAGCGGGGGATCAACAAGAGACCCAGTACTTC.

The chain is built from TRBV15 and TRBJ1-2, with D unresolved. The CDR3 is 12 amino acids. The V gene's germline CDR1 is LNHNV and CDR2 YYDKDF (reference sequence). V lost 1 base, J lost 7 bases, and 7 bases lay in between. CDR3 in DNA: TGTGCCACCAGCAGAGCAATCGGTGGCTACACCTTC. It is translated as CATSRAIGGYTF.

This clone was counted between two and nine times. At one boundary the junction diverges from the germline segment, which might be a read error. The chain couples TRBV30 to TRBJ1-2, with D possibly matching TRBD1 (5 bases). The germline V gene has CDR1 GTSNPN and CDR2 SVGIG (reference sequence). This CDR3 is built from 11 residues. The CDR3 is CAWRTGTADRF. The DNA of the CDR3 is TGTGCCTGGAGGACGGGGACTGCAGATCGCTTC. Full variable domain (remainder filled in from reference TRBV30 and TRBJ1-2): SQTIHQWPATLVQPVGSPLSLECTVEGTSNPNLYWYRQAAGRGLQLLFYSVGIGQISSEVPQNLSASRPQDRQFILSSKKLLLSDSGFYLCAWRTGTADRFGSGTRLTVV.

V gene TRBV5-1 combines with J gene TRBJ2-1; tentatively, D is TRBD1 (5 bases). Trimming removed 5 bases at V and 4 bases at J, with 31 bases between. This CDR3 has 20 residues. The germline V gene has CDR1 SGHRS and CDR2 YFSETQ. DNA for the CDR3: TGCGCCAGCAGTCTCAGAGCTAAAGGGGAAGGTCGACACAGTTACAATGAGCAGTTCTTC. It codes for CASSLRAKGEGRHSYNEQFF.

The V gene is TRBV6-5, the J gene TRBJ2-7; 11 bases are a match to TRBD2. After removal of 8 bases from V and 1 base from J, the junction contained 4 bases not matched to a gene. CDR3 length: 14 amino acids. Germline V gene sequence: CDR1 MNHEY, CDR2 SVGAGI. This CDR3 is CASGGTSGSYEQYF. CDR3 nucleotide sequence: TGTGCCAGCGGGGGGACTAGCGGTTCCTACGAGCAGTACTTC.

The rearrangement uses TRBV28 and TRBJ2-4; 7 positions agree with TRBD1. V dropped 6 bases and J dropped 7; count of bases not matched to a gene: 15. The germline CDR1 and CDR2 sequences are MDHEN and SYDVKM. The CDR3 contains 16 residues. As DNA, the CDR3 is TGTGCCAGCAGCCCGACCCCCGCAGGGGGTTGGAACATTCAGTACTTC. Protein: CASSPTPAGGWNIQYF.